The 24 T cell receptor beta chains below come from one sample, sequenced in a study of response to subunit inactivated influenza vaccine (dated by TCRdb to the late 2010s). Receptor amplification or capture employed RT-PCR. The sample was run on an Illumina HiSeq 2500. TCRdb itself trimmed the public reads at Q25 with fastp, ran MiXCR and retained productive beta chains. Duplicate CDR3 protein sequences are folded into a single record with the most common DNA and genes. The sample table contains a few hundred thousand distinct CDR3 sequences; only one count was recorded for around 15% of them. The top ten clones comprise more than 9.5% of the sample. This specimen was PBMCs from blood, taken approximately 13 days after vaccination. The receptor source for this set is a man in his fifties who received an inactivated influenza vaccine. Donor details come from another sample of the same person, matched by shared clones.

There are a few counts of this clonotype. The V and J genes are TRBV6-2 or TRBV6-3 and TRBJ1-2; D call uncertain. Germline assignment: CDR1 MNHEY and CDR2 SVGEGT. V was trimmed by 2 bases and J by 4 bases, leaving 14 bases between them. This CDR3 has 15 residues. CDR3 DNA: TGTGCCAGCAGTTACGCGGGAGATCTGAGCTATGGCTACACCTTC. Translated: CASSYAGDLSYGYTF.

The chain is built from TRBV3-1 and TRBJ2-4; D remains ambiguous. V gave up 5 bases and J gave up 7 bases, with 12 bases separating them. The CDR3 covers 13 residues. The germline V gene has CDR1 LGHDT and CDR2 YNNKEL (reference sequence). CDR3 nucleotides: TGTGCCAGCAGCATTGGTAGATCGAACATTCAGTACTTC. Amino acid sequence: CASSIGRSNIQYF.

This clonotype showed up just a few times. The chain uses TRBV24-1 and TRBJ2-5, with D perhaps TRBD2 (6 bases). CDR1 and CDR2 (germline): KGHDR, SFDVKD. Trimming shortened V by 7 bases and J by 1 base, and 15 bases separated the two germline ends. This CDR3 spans 15 amino acids. CDR3 bases: TGTGCCACCAGGGCCTCTCGGGACTCCCAAGAGACCCAGTACTTC. It yields the protein CATRASRDSQETQYF.

This clonotype has a handful of counts. The chain recombines TRBV27 with TRBJ2-3, with 11 nucleotides matching TRBD2. Germline V gene lookup returns CDR1 MNHEY and CDR2 SMNVEV (reference sequence). V was pared by 4 bases and J by 10 bases, with 7 bases of the junction left unmatched. The CDR3 covers 14 residues. CDR3 protein: CASSSLAGGVSQYF. The CDR3 DNA reads TGTGCCAGCAGTTCCCTAGCGGGAGGTGTTTCGCAGTATTTT.

J is TRBJ1-2 and V is TRBV30; unclear D gene. This CDR3 is built from 13 residues. The germline CDR1 and CDR2 sequences are GTSNPN and SVGIG (reference sequence). Deletions cut 3 bases from V and 2 bases from J, with 10 bases between. CDR3 DNA: TGTGCCTGGAGCCCGTACTCAAACTATGGCTACACCTTC. Its protein is CAWSPYSNYGYTF. Complete variable domain (other parts from reference TRBV30 and TRBJ1-2): SQTIHQWPATLVQPVGSPLSLECTVEGTSNPNLYWYRQAAGRGLQLLFYSVGIGQISSEVPQNLSASRPQDRQFILSSKKLLLSDSGFYLCAWSPYSNYGYTFGSGTRLTVV.

This clonotype was detected many times. The chain has TRBV18 and TRBJ2-1; TRBD2 agrees at 12 bases. Germline loops: CDR1 KGHSH, CDR2 LQKENI. This CDR3 has 17 residues. Trimming took 0 bases from V and 9 from J; bases not matched to a gene: 9. CDR3 in DNA: TGTGCCAGCTCACCACCGTCTAGCGGGAGGGGTTCGGGTGAGCAGTTCTTC. Translating gives CASSPPSSGRGSGEQFF.

The chain joins TRBV28 to TRBJ2-1, with D tentatively TRBD2 (5 bases). The CDR3 runs to 17 residues. Trimming pared 7 bases from V and 4 bases from J, leaving 23 bases between. CDR1 is MDHEN and CDR2 is SYDVKM in the germline V gene. For the CDR3, the DNA is TGTGCCAGCACTTCCCCCCCCGGGGTAGCGAGGTACAATGAGCAGTTCTTC. Translating it yields CASTSPPGVARYNEQFF.

This clonotype was seen a handful of times. The rearrangement links TRBV11-1 to TRBJ2-1, with TRBD2 identical over 8 bases. The CDR3 consists of 20 residues. V lost 7 bases, J lost 0 bases, and 20 bases stayed unmatched. From germline, CDR1 is SGHAT and CDR2 FQDESV (reference sequence). CDR3 DNA sequence: TGTGCCAGCACCCATCGGGGGGGACTAGGATCCGAAAGCTCCTACAATGAGCAGTTCTTC. Translated, it gives CASTHRGGLGSESSYNEQFF.

This clonotype has more than one count but fewer than ten. This chain connects TRBV6-1 to TRBJ2-6, with TRBD2 matching 7 bases. Per germline, CDR1 MNHNS and CDR2 SASEGT. The CDR3 sequence is 19 residues long. After removal of 5 bases from V and 0 bases from J, the junction contained 13 bases not matched to a gene. Here the CDR3 reads CASSLLRGRANSGANVLTF. CDR3 sequence (DNA): TGTGCCAGCAGTCTCCTCCGGGGGAGGGCCAACTCTGGGGCCAACGTCCTGACTTTC.

The chain recombines TRBV6-5 with TRBJ2-2; D unclear. CDR1 and CDR2 from the germline V gene are MNHEY and SVGAGI. V was clipped by 2 bases and J by 3 bases, with 10 bases between them. The CDR3 extends over 15 amino acids. CDR3 protein: CASSYKTHYTGELFF. The CDR3 DNA reads TGTGCCAGCAGTTACAAGACTCATTACACCGGGGAGCTGTTTTTT.

The chain has TRBV10-3 and TRBJ2-5; D is unresolved. Germline V gene lookup returns CDR1 ENHRY and CDR2 SYGVKD. V was cut by 4 bases and J by 0 bases, with 3 bases left in between. The CDR3 is 12 amino acids. The CDR3 region is CAISANQETQYF. The CDR3 DNA reads TGTGCCATCAGTGCAAACCAAGAGACCCAGTACTTC.

This clonotype was seen more than once but under ten times. This sequence joins TRBV5-1 and TRBJ2-7, with a tentative D call TRBD2 (5 bases). V was trimmed by 0 bases and J by 0 bases, leaving 10 bases between them. In germline, CDR1 is SGHRS, CDR2 YFSETQ. CDR3 size: 15 residues. The chain's CDR3 is CASSLAPSGSYEQYF. The DNA for the CDR3 is TGCGCCAGCAGCTTGGCCCCGAGCGGCTCCTACGAGCAGTACTTC.

About this clonotype: A read error may produce the germline difference seen at one junction end. The chain carries TRBV7-7 and TRBJ2-2; 7 nucleotides agree with TRBD1. Germline assignment: CDR1 SSHAT and CDR2 FNYEAQ (reference sequence). The CDR3 has 14 residues. CDR3 in DNA: TGTGCTAGCAGCCGGGACAGCAACACCGGGGAGCTGTTTTTT. Its translation is CASSRDSNTGELFF. Filled out from reference TRBV7-7 and TRBJ2-2, the complete variable domain reads GAGVSQSPRYKVTKRGQDVTLRCDPISSHATLYWYQQALGQGPEFLTYFNYEAQPDKSGLPSDRFSAERPEGSISTLTIQRTEQRDSAMYRCASSRDSNTGELFFGEGSRLTVL.

The rearrangement links TRBV4-3 to TRBJ1-1; D is possibly TRBD1 (6 bases). Trimming took 0 bases from V and 3 from J, leaving 14 bases between them. This CDR3 comprises 16 residues. Germline-derived CDR1 and CDR2 are LGHNA and YSLEER. The CDR3 DNA reads as TGCGCCAGCAGCCAAGAGCTGGGGGCCGGGGACACTGAAGCTTTCTTT. The encoded protein is CASSQELGAGDTEAFF.

This clonotype has only a few counts. The chain is built from TRBV7-2 and TRBJ2-2; 8 nucleotides line up with TRBD2. CDR1 and CDR2 from the germline V gene are SGHTA and FQGNSA. The CDR3 consists of 20 residues. V lost 0 bases to trimming and J lost 2 bases; unmatched junction nucleotides: 14. CDR3 amino acids: CASSLAPPPRSGGNTGELFF. CDR3 bases: TGTGCCAGCAGCTTAGCGCCCCCACCTCGAAGCGGGGGTAACACCGGGGAGCTGTTTTTT.

This clonotype was seen more than once but under ten times. V and J are TRBV24-1 and TRBJ2-1; TRBD2 agrees at 11 bases. The CDR3 runs 17 residues. Germline V gene data show CDR1 as KGHDR and CDR2 as SFDVKD. Trimming at V came to 1 base and at J to 8 bases, leaving 9 bases not matched to a gene. CDR3 residues: CATSDLALAGGRYEQFF. CDR3 sequence (DNA): TGTGCCACCAGTGATTTAGCCCTAGCGGGAGGACGTTATGAGCAGTTCTTC.

This clonotype was observed many times. The chain employs TRBV29-1 and TRBJ1-2; no clear D. CDR1 is SQVTM and CDR2 is ANQGSEA in the germline V gene. The CDR3 is 14 amino acids. Trimming stripped 5 bases from V and 2 bases from J, with 15 bases between. CDR3 protein: CSVTPFSQNYGYTF. CDR3 in DNA: TGCAGCGTTACCCCATTTTCCCAGAACTATGGCTACACCTTC.

This clonotype was counted ten times or more. This chain connects TRBV12-3 or TRBV12-4 to TRBJ1-1, with 7 bases aligning to TRBD1. V lost 5 bases to trimming and J lost 1 base; unmatched junction nucleotides: 7. The CDR3 runs 15 residues. CDR3 residues: CASSPQGKSNTEAFF. In DNA, the CDR3 is TGTGCCAGCAGTCCACAGGGGAAATCGAACACTGAAGCTTTCTTT.

This chain joins TRBV6-5 and TRBJ2-5; D gene ambiguous. Looked up from germline, CDR1 is MNHEY and CDR2 is SVGAGI. CDR3 length: 15 residues. The germline V and J ends were trimmed by 0 bases and 0 bases, with 8 bases remaining between them. DNA for the CDR3: TGTGCCAGCAGTTACTCGATTCCGGACCAAGAGACCCAGTACTTC. Protein: CASSYSIPDQETQYF.

This clonotype came up a few times. The genes are TRBV5-6 and TRBJ2-3; D could derive from TRBD1 or TRBD2 (5 bases each). The CDR3 loop spans 16 amino acids. Germline CDR1 SGHDT, CDR2 YYEEEE. Trimming pared 2 bases from V and 0 bases from J, leaving 13 bases between. CDR3 loop: CASSFGSGHSTDTQYF. The CDR3 DNA sequence: TGTGCCAGCAGCTTTGGTTCGGGGCATAGCACAGATACGCAGTATTTT.

This clonotype was seen a few times. The chain employs TRBV2 and TRBJ2-3; the match to TRBD1 covers 10 bases. With V trimmed by 3 bases and J by 2 bases, 8 bases remained unmatched. The V gene's germline CDR1 is SNHLY and CDR2 FYNNEI. The CDR3 spans 17 residues. The CDR3 loop is CASSDPGQGLFTDTQYF. CDR3 bases: TGTGCCAGCAGTGACCCGGGACAGGGGCTTTTCACAGATACGCAGTATTTT.

The chain carries TRBV20-1 and TRBJ2-7; 9 positions agree with TRBD2. Unmatched junction bases numbered 6, after V lost 6 bases and J lost 0 bases. CDR3 length equals 14 residues. Germline values: CDR1 DFQATT, CDR2 SNEGSKA (reference sequence). The CDR3 nucleotides read TGCAGTGCCCCGACTAGCGGCCTCTCCTACGAGCAGTACTTC. This encodes CSAPTSGLSYEQYF.

This clonotype has a handful of counts. The J gene is TRBJ2-5, the V gene TRBV5-1; 9 bases align to TRBD1. V dropped 0 bases and J dropped 2; count of bases not matched to a gene: 2. The CDR3 loop spans 15 amino acids. Per the germline V gene, CDR1 is SGHRS and CDR2 is YFSETQ. The CDR3 bases are TGCGCCAGCAGCTTGGAGGGGACAGGGCAAGAGACCCAGTACTTC. Encoded protein: CASSLEGTGQETQYF.

The CDR3 nucleotides read TGTGCCAGCGGAACTAGCGACTATGGCGGGGAGCTGTTTTTT. Protein sequence: CASGTSDYGGELFF. V usage is TRBV9 and J usage is TRBJ2-2; 7 positions agree with TRBD2. The V segment lost 7 bases and the J segment 7 bases; nucleotides outside the gene matches: 10. CDR3 size: 14 residues. In germline, CDR1 is SGDLS, CDR2 YYNGEE.